The 3 T cell receptor beta chains in this list originate from one sample, sequenced in a study of spatial heterogeneity in lung cancer. TCRdb independently ran MiXCR on the 5' RACE reads; one entry per CDR3 protein. This table has tens of thousands of distinct CDR3 sequences, almost 10% appearing once. This sample's time point: blood at routine non-recurrence follow-up after resection. Here the sequenced sample was PBMCs, taken at follow-up. Source of these receptors: a male donor with early-stage non-small cell lung cancer.

The rearrangement joins TRBV7-2 to TRBJ2-5, with unresolved D. Between the trimmed V and J ends, which lost 7 bases and 4 bases, there was a span of 7 bases. The CDR3 has 11 residues. Per germline, CDR1 SGHTA and CDR2 FQGNSA. In nucleotides, the CDR3 is TGTGCCAGCAATTTCGTAGAGACCCAGTACTTC. This codes for CASNFVETQYF.

Many counts were recorded for this clonotype. This rearrangement joins TRBV4-3 to TRBJ2-5; 7 nucleotides line up with TRBD1. The V and J ends lost 0 bases and 1 base, in that order; junction bases with no gene match: 5. This CDR3 region has 16 residues. CDR1 and CDR2 from the germline V gene are LGHNA and YSLEER. The CDR3 protein is CASSQDIGTAQETQYF. The CDR3 DNA sequence: TGCGCCAGCAGCCAAGATATCGGGACAGCCCAAGAGACCCAGTACTTC.

This clonotype was recorded many times. This rearrangement joins TRBV7-8 to TRBJ2-7; D is uncertain. CDR1 and CDR2 (germline): SGHVS, FQNEAQ. V was shortened by 6 bases and J by 3 bases, with 15 bases between the two germline ends. This CDR3 has 14 residues. CDR3 sequence (DNA): TGTGCCAGCAGTTCGTACTACCTAGACTACGAGCAGTACTTC. Translated, it gives CASSSYYLDYEQYF.